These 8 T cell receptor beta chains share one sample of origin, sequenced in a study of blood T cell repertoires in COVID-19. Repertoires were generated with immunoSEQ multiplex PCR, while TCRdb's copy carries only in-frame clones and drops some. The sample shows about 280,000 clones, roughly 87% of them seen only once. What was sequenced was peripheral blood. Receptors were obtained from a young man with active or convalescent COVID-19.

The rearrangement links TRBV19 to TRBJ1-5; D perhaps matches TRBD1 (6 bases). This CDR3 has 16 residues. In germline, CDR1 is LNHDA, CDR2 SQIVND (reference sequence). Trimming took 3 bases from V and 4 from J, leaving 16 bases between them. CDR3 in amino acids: CASSILGRGGNQPQHF. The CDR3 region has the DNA TGTGCCAGTAGTATTTTAGGCAGGGGTGGTAATCAGCCCCAGCATTTT.

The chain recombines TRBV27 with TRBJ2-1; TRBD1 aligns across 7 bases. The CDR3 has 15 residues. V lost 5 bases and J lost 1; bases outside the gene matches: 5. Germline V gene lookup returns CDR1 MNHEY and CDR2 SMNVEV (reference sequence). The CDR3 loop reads CASSTDRVSYNEQFF. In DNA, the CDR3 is TGTGCCAGCAGTACCGACAGGGTGTCCTACAATGAGCAGTTCTTC.

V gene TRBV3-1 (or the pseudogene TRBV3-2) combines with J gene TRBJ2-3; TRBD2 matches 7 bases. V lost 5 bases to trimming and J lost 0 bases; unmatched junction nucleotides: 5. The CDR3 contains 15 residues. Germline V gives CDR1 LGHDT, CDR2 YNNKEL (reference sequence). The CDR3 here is CASSTRDYSTDTQYF. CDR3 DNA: TGTGCCAGCAGCACCCGGGACTATAGCACAGATACGCAGTATTTT.

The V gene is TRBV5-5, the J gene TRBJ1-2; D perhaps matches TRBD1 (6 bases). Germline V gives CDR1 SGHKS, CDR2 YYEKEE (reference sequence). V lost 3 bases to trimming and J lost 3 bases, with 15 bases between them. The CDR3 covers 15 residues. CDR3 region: CASSSTGPPDYGYTF. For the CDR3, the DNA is TGTGCCAGCAGCTCGACAGGCCCGCCGGACTATGGCTACACCTTC.

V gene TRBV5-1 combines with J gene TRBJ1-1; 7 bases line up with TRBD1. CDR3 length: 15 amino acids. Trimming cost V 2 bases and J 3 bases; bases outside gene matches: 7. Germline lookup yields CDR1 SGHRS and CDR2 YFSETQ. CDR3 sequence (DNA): TGCGCCAGCAGCTTTACCGTCACAGGGGACACTGAAGCTTTCTTT. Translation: CASSFTVTGDTEAFF.

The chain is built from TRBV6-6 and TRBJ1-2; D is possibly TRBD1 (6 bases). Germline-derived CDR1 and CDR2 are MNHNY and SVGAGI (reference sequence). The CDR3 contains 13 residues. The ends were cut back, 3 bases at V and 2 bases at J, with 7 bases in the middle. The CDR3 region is CASSYTGNYGYTF. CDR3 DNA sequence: TGTGCCAGCAGTTATACAGGGAACTATGGCTACACCTTC.

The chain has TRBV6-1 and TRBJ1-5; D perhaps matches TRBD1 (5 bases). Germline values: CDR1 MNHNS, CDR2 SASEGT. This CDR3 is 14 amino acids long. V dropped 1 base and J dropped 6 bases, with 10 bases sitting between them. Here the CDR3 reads CASSEEQGRQPQHF. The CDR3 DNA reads TGTGCCAGCAGTGAAGAGCAGGGTCGTCAGCCCCAGCATTTT.

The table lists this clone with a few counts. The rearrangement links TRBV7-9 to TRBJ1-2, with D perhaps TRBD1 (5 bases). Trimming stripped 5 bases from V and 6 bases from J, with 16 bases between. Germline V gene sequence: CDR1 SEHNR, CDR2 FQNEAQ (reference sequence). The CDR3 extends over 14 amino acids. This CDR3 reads CASSPDAGRHGYTF. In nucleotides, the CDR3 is TGTGCCAGCAGCCCCGATGCGGGGCGCCATGGCTACACCTTC.